This TCR beta chain was sequenced for a study of T cell responses to AZD1222 COVID-19 vaccine. Study observations and caveats: White British donors predominated, females outnumbered males, and clonal diversity was possibly underestimated. Regions left unmutated in variants are reportedly the target of nearly half of spike-specific TCRs. At baseline, just five to seven AZD1222 recipients tested seropositive. Spike-spanning, vaccine-associated CD4 TCRs were dominant at 160-218 and 743-854.

CDR3 size: 13 residues. Trimming took 8 bases from V and 7 from J, leaving 15 bases between them. The germline V gene has CDR1 MNHEY and CDR2 SMNVEV (reference sequence). The method was immunoSEQ multiplex PCR; TCRdb's version includes in-frame clones alone and lacks a portion of them. Altogether about 100,000 clones are present, about 83% being singletons, with the ten largest covering approximately 15%. Points on this clone: The antigen is not known.

The starting material was peripheral blood, obtained on day 0 of AZD1222 vaccination. This sequence joins TRBV27 and TRBJ1-5; D uncertain. The sequence was obtained from an adult in good health. The CDR3 sequence: CASSFLVGQPQHF. The CDR3 nucleotides are TGTGCCAGCTCTTTTTTGGTCGGGCAGCCCCAGCATTTT.